One and the same sample provided the 8 T cell receptor beta chains below, sequenced in a study of CD8 T cells in ankylosing spondylitis. TCRdb redid the calling of the 5' RACE reads with MiXCR, one entry per CDR3 protein. The data contain roughly 180,000 distinct CDR3 sequences, around a tenth of them singletons. Material for sequencing was blood, either unsorted or a sorted T cell fraction (not recorded which). These receptors all stem from a male donor with ankylosing spondylitis or in good health (not recorded which).

This clonotype occurred many times. J is TRBJ2-7 and V is TRBV27; no firm D call. Trimming stripped 6 bases from V and 3 bases from J, with 15 bases between. Germline V CDR1 and CDR2: MNHEY, SMNVEV (reference sequence). The CDR3 extends over 14 amino acids. CDR3 coding DNA: TGTGCCAGCAGGTTGAAGGTTCCGATCTACGAGCAGTACTTC. Translation: CASRLKVPIYEQYF.

In its sample, this clonotype was seen many times. The chain uses TRBV29-1 and TRBJ2-7; TRBD2 aligns across 9 bases. Germline CDR1 reads SQVTM; CDR2 reads ANQGSEA. V was pared by 3 bases and J by 1 base, with 1 base of the junction left unmatched. The CDR3 runs 13 residues. CDR3 loop: CSVEREGSYEQYF. CDR3 DNA sequence: TGCAGCGTTGAGCGGGAGGGATCCTACGAGCAGTACTTC.

In this sample, this clonotype turned up a few times. This rearrangement joins TRBV20-1 to TRBJ2-3, with 10 positions matching TRBD2. With 6 bases clipped from V and 0 bases from J, the junction kept 9 bases outside the gene matches. CDR1 is DFQATT, CDR2 SNEGSKA, per germline (reference sequence). The CDR3 sequence is 16 residues long. DNA for the CDR3: TGCAGTGCCTATAGCGGGGGGCCTAGTAGCACAGATACGCAGTATTTT. Its translation: CSAYSGGPSSTDTQYF.

This clonotype has a count of ten or more. This sequence joins TRBV6-1 and TRBJ1-6; D is uncertain. The CDR3 has 14 residues. The V end lost 8 bases, the J end lost 8 bases, and 16 bases lay between the germline ends. Germline CDR1 is MNHNS and CDR2 is SASEGT. DNA for the CDR3: TGTGCCAGCGGGGTCGACGGGCGCTATTCACCCCTCCACTTT. This gives the protein CASGVDGRYSPLHF.

This clonotype occurred many times. V is TRBV12-3 or TRBV12-4 and J is TRBJ1-3; D is perhaps TRBD1 (5 bases). CDR3 length: 14 amino acids. The V end was cut by 8 bases, the J end by 4 bases, with 15 bases between. The DNA for the CDR3 is TGTGCCAGCGGGGGGAGCTTTCACGGAAACACCATATATTTT. It translates to CASGGSFHGNTIYF.

The chain couples TRBV29-1 to TRBJ2-5; D is perhaps TRBD1 or TRBD2 (6 bases each). The CDR3 spans 15 residues. V was trimmed by 6 bases and J by 2 bases, leaving 19 bases between them. CDR1 and CDR2 from the germline V gene are SQVTM and ANQGSEA. The CDR3 nucleotides are TGCAGCGTCACATATCCGGGGGCTAAACAAGAGACCCAGTACTTC. This translates into CSVTYPGAKQETQYF.

The table lists this clonotype with a few counts. The rearrangement links TRBV15 to TRBJ1-1; D unclear. Germline values: CDR1 LNHNV, CDR2 YYDKDF (reference sequence). Deletions cut 0 bases from V and 5 bases from J, with 10 bases between. This CDR3 is 14 amino acids long. The CDR3 DNA sequence: TGTGCCACCAGCAGAGATTTGGCAGGAACTGAAGCTTTCTTT. Translation: CATSRDLAGTEAFF.

About this clonotype: This may arise from a read error, as a much more abundant clone is one base away. The V call is TRBV20-1, the J call TRBJ1-1; D is ambiguous. CDR1 DFQATT and CDR2 SNEGSKA come from the germline V gene (reference sequence). The length of the CDR3 is 13 residues. The V gene lost 2 bases and the J gene lost 12 bases, with 19 bases spanning the gap. Here the CDR3 reads CSARPGSPPATFF. In DNA form, the CDR3 reads TGCAGTGCTAGACCGGGTAGTCCCCCGGCGACTTTCTTT.